This TCR beta chain was retrieved from a study of tumor-infiltrating lymphocytes in primary liver carcinoma. The CDR3 spans 14 residues. Germline CDR1 is SEHNR and CDR2 is FQNEAQ (reference sequence). The study co-extracted DNA and RNA from 20-30 mg of unsorted bulk tissue. From roughly 0.5 ug total RNA, TCR beta cDNA was generated with a primer in the constant region. Slightly modified ARM-PCR, run as three nested multiplex PCR rounds, produced the TCR beta libraries. TRBV1-TRBV30 forward primers paired with a C-beta reverse primer were used in the first two PCR rounds, which ran approximately 10 cycles each. Via MiXCR, TCRdb re-called the multiplex PCR reads, giving one row per CDR3 protein. Among about 78,000 distinct CDR3 sequences listed, 55% to 75% were seen once.

The sequenced material came from liver tumor tissue from sampling region 4. The subset: tumor region T4, right-lateral pole. The chain combines TRBV7-9 with TRBJ2-7; no clear D gene. The clonotype was recovered from a man aged 35 to 55 with primary liver carcinoma and hepatitis B virus infection. CDR3 DNA sequence: TGTGTCAGTCAGGCAGCCGCGTCTTGGGGCGAGCAGTACTTC. As protein: CVSQAAASWGEQYF.